Below are 2 T cell receptor beta chains sequenced from a single sample in a study of blood T cell repertoires in COVID-19. Sequenced by immunoSEQ multiplex PCR; TCRdb stores in-frame clones only, minus some. The table records hundreds of thousands of clones, around 88% of them present only once. The sequenced material came from peripheral blood. These receptors came from an elderly man with acute or convalescent COVID-19.

CDR3 sequence reads: CASKGYQETQYF. CDR3 sequence (DNA): TGTGCCAGCAAGGGGTACCAAGAGACCCAGTACTTC. The genes are TRBV3-1 (or the pseudogene TRBV3-2) and TRBJ2-5; a possible D gene is TRBD1 (5 bases). The CDR3 sequence is 12 residues long. Trimming removed 7 bases at V and 0 bases at J, with 6 bases between. CDR1 and CDR2 from the germline V gene are LGHDT and YNNKEL (reference sequence).

This sequence joins TRBV5-6 and TRBJ2-4; 7 bases map to TRBD1. This CDR3 has 16 residues. Germline assignment: CDR1 SGHDT and CDR2 YYEEEE. Losses at the gene ends were 4 bases for V and 3 bases for J; bases not matched to a gene: 10. The CDR3 DNA sequence: TGTGCCAGCAGCCCGAGGGGGCTCGGAGGCAAAAACATTCAGTACTTC. This encodes CASSPRGLGGKNIQYF.